This TCR beta chain was sequenced in a study of neurological immune-mediated disorders (dated by TCRdb to between 2017 and 2020). At the level of the whole study: Among the approximately 35 multiple sclerosis patients, relapsing-remitting MS was present in around 30 and secondary progressive MS was present in 3. The cohort comprised 68 subjects: 14 HAM/TSP patients, approximately 34 multiple sclerosis patients and about 20 healthy controls. Longitudinal samples, technical triplicates and paired sorted CD4+ and CD8+ T-cell subsets, alongside PBMC samples, were included among the approximately 99 TCR-beta libraries. The study compared peripheral blood TCR-beta repertoires of HTLV-I-associated myelopathy (HAM/TSP) patients, multiple sclerosis patients and healthy controls using UMI-based sequencing. Study-level results and caveats: Expanded clones from different subjects shared no identical CDR3 amino acid sequences, which suggests that TCR-beta repertoires were private in all groups. The MS cluster was not associated with any clinical or MRI features, and the authors stated that larger cohorts are needed. Repertoires from 18 of 34 MS patients were grouped by phylogenetic analysis into a cluster of related CDR3 sequences, suggesting a possible repertoire-level signature. TCR clonal expansion was highest in HAM/TSP patients and lowest in MS patients, with MS patients falling below even healthy controls.

This clonotype has ten or more counts. Its antigen remains undetermined. No qualities accompany the bases; no much larger clone lies one base away. cDNA synthesis used template-switch 5'RACE with a primer carrying a 10-nucleotide random unique molecular identifier tagging each TCR transcript. Each sequencing run produced over 160 million TCR-beta sequences covering 15-18 subjects. The RNeasy kit was used for extraction of total RNA. The KAPA Real-time Library Amplification kit was used to amplify TCR-beta VDJ regions with primers for the TCR constant region and the 5'RACE anchor. A first PCR added sample indexes and Illumina adaptors, after which a second PCR increased the library yield. The roughly 650 bp TCR product was size-selected on a 2% E-gel SizeSelection system after Ampure bead purification. Before pooling, library quality was assessed on a Bioanalyzer, concentration was determined with Qubit, and library quantification was performed with the Kapa Library Quantification kit. An Illumina HiSeq 2500 sequenced the libraries paired-end 2 x 150 bp. To increase sequence diversity, 25-30% phiX was spiked into each library pool. The study's own analysis went as follows. The quality-filtered reads were processed with the UMI-based MiGEC pipeline, whose error correction step removed more than 80% of the raw TCR sequences. VDJ genes were aligned to IMGT germline references, and clonotypes were defined by unique CDR3 amino acid sequence plus V-J genes. Clonal expansion, Shannon diversity, and CDR3 relatedness (CalcPairwiseDistances, ClusterSamples) were evaluated with VDJtools, and phylogenetic trees were built with CLCbio workbench. Expanded clones were defined as having at least 8 unique UMIs, based on coefficient-of-variation modelling across technical triplicates. TCRdb trimmed public reads at Q25 via fastp, called clones via MiXCR and kept in-frame beta chains. Rows merge per CDR3 protein into single entries with the most common DNA and genes. None of the V and J calls come from the authors' own analysis; TCRdb made them. The sample includes around 94,000 distinct CDR3 sequences, with roughly 4% observed a single time. 5.5% to 6.5% of the sample lies in the top ten.

The CDR3 has 17 amino acids, counting the end cysteine and phenylalanine. Just the 51-base CDR3 DNA is kept, in frame starting at base 1. Compared with germline, V lacks 3 bases and J lacks 9 bases; bases without a gene match: 13. For CDR1 and CDR2, the germline V gene lists LGHNA and YSLEER. Libraries from unsorted PBMCs were made from 2 million PBMCs kept in RNAlater at -80 degrees C until RNA extraction. Multiple sclerosis patients were enrolled in a US clinical protocol under which disease progression was evaluated by magnetic resonance imaging. PBMCs were separated from peripheral blood using Ficoll-Hypaque density gradient centrifugation and then cryopreserved in liquid nitrogen.

This TCR was recovered from a woman between 18 and 29 years old with multiple sclerosis. Sample: PBMCs. Rearrangement joined TRBV4-3 to TRBJ2-1, with 11 bases in between that match TRBD1. The CDR3 protein sequence reads: CASSHFTGTGGFGEQFF. In nucleotides, the sequence is TGCGCCAGCAGCCATTTTACTGGGACAGGGGGTTTCGGTGAGCAGTTCTTC.